These T cell receptor beta chains were read from a single sample in a study of CXCR3-negative and CXCR3-positive naive CD8 T cells. Reprocessing the 5' RACE reads, TCRdb reports a single entry for every CDR3 protein and omits DNA. This sample's table has about 28,000 distinct CDR3 sequences. Sequencing was performed on memory CD8+ T cells from blood. These receptors came from a human donor in good health. Some clones in this sample may be carry-over from other donors' samples. The CDR3 runs from the conserved cysteine through the conserved F or W. Clone size, where shown, is once, few, many, or a class for clones that have expanded.

TRBJ1-5,15,-,TRBV7-8,CASSLAGPFNQPQHF
TRBJ2-2,20,-,TRBV20-1,CSARDYLGTSGGADTGELFF
TRBJ1-4,15,-,TRBV29-1,CSAMEPGPPREKLFF
TRBJ2-2,13,-,TRBV7-2,CASRALGTGELFF
TRBJ2-2,17,-,TRBV10-1,CASSESEGSMINRELFF
TRBJ2-1,11,-,TRBV13,CASSFGREQFF
TRBJ2-2,16,-,TRBV4-3,CASSHSRDRYTGELFF
TRBJ2-7,12,-,TRBV7-2,CASSDPRGEQYF
TRBJ2-1,15,-,TRBV6-2/TRBV6-3,CASSSVRRKLDEQFF
TRBJ2-5,14,-,TRBV7-9,CASSSAGIRETQYF
TRBJ2-3,14,-,TRBV6-2/TRBV6-3,CASSLSGETDTQYF
TRBJ2-1,13,-,TRBV29-1,CSVDGRGGYEQFF
TRBJ2-1,18,-,TRBV27,CASSSGTSGGYAYNEQFF
TRBJ1-1,14,-,TRBV7-2,CASSFETGYTEAFF
TRBJ1-1,14,-,TRBV20-1,CSARVRGLVTEAFF
TRBJ2-2,15,-,TRBV28,CASSFGHTNTGELFF
TRBJ2-5,13,-,TRBV29-1,CSLAPGRGETQYF
TRBJ2-7,15,medium-sized,TRBV11-3,CASSLTGTPWNEQYF
TRBJ2-2,13,-,TRBV6-4,CASSDSERGELFF
TRBJ2-7,16,-,TRBV27,CASSLYARHRTYEQYF
TRBJ1-1,13,-,TRBV7-9,CASSMTGTIEAFF
TRBJ2-7,12,-,TRBV2,CASRPWESQQYF
TRBJ2-7,14,-,TRBV9,CASSVGAGAYEQYF
TRBJ1-1,14,-,TRBV27,CASSLSPGGTEAFF
TRBJ2-5,12,-,TRBV12-3/TRBV12-4,CASSIPRETQYF
TRBJ2-7,13,-,TRBV28,CASSLGVLYEQYF
TRBJ2-7,14,-,TRBV4-2,CASSLTGHSYEQYF
TRBJ1-1,13,-,TRBV15,CATSRDEVPEAFF
TRBJ2-7,12,-,TRBV7-3,CASSYQSSEQYF
TRBJ2-7,15,-,TRBV11-1,CASRTGTGASYEQYF
TRBJ1-4,14,-,TRBV12-3/TRBV12-4,CASRRQGGNEKLFF
TRBJ2-3,15,-,TRBV15,CATSREMGATDTQYF
TRBJ2-1,17,-,TRBV7-9,CASSFGAGTGGYNEQFF
TRBJ1-1,15,-,TRBV6-2/TRBV6-3,CASSNTGQKNTEAFF
TRBJ2-7,16,-,TRBV14,CASSQEFGTSSYEQYF
TRBJ2-7,13,-,TRBV29-1,CSVMTDSSYEQYF
TRBJ2-3,15,-,TRBV7-3,CASSHGLFSTDTQYF
TRBJ2-5,15,-,TRBV29-1,CSVEGGEGPRETQYF
TRBJ2-7,17,-,TRBV7-2,CASSETSGVLEEYEQYF
TRBJ1-4,13,-,TRBV13,CASSYNPPLEVFF
TRBJ2-3,17,medium-sized,TRBV4-1,CASSQDSASVSTDTQYF
TRBJ2-5,19,-,TRBV7-9,CASSFPPSPSGELLETQYF
TRBJ2-1,16,-,TRBV6-5,CASSPSSGGPYNEQFF
TRBJ2-3,13,-,TRBV12-3/TRBV12-4,CASSSKGPSAQYF
TRBJ2-7,14,-,TRBV7-9,CASSGGTGAYEQYF
TRBJ1-2,17,medium-sized,TRBV15,CATSRATGLSANYGYTF
TRBJ1-1,12,medium-sized,TRBV20-1,CSATISDTEAFF
TRBJ1-5,15,-,TRBV2,CATQKDGYSNQPQHF
TRBJ2-1,13,-,TRBV7-9,CASSLDPGNEQFF
TRBJ2-5,16,-,TRBV7-9,CASSFVGTGGRETQYF
TRBJ2-5,14,-,TRBV27,CASSPTGPAETQYF
TRBJ2-2,14,-,TRBV3-1,CASSQDGNTGELFF